This entry concerns a single T cell receptor beta chain. What this receptor recognizes is not known. The sample holds no much larger clone one base away, and base qualities are not on file. TCRdb records Illumina HiSeq 1500 as the sequencer. Starting from the raw public reads, TCRdb applied fastp trimming at Q25, assembled clones with MiXCR and retained in-frame beta chains. Rows matching on CDR3 protein sequence are summarized as one entry with the most common DNA and genes. The sample records fewer than 85,000 distinct CDR3 sequences, 4% of which are singletons. The top ten clonotypes cover roughly 22% of the sample. The sample belongs to a study of T cell repertoires in cytomegalovirus infection (dated by TCRdb to between 2019 and 2020). Concerning the study at large: Because public TCR beta signatures pointed to carriage of CMV infection together with the matching HLA type, the HLA type of each donor mattered for the analysis. What the authors observed across the whole study: In both this cohort and an independent roughly 350-donor cohort, the cumulative frequency of public TCR beta family members distinguished carriers of CMV infection plus the relevant HLA type. The ex vivo response was dominated by HLA-C-restricted CMV-specific TCR beta clonotypes, and the single most frequent clonotype in two of eight donors was supplied by these HLA-C-restricted clonotypes.

Trimming at the junction amounts to 2 bases on V and 10 bases on J, and the germline ends lie 18 bases apart. The CDR3 numbers 15 residues from cysteine through phenylalanine. Of all the DNA, just the CDR3 is kept, 45 bases in frame from base 1. In the germline V gene, CDR1 corresponds to ENHRY and CDR2 to SYGVKD. The clonotype comes from a human donor in good health (CMV status not recorded). Some clones in this sample may be carry-over from other donors' samples. The rearrangement combines TRBV10-3 with TRBJ2-1; TRBD1 is a weak D gene call, 5 bases matching. Sequences were obtained from PBMCs. The CDR3 has the sequence CAISEGAIGRKEQFF. The nucleotides read TGTGCCATCAGTGAGGGGGCTATCGGGCGCAAAGAGCAGTTCTTC.